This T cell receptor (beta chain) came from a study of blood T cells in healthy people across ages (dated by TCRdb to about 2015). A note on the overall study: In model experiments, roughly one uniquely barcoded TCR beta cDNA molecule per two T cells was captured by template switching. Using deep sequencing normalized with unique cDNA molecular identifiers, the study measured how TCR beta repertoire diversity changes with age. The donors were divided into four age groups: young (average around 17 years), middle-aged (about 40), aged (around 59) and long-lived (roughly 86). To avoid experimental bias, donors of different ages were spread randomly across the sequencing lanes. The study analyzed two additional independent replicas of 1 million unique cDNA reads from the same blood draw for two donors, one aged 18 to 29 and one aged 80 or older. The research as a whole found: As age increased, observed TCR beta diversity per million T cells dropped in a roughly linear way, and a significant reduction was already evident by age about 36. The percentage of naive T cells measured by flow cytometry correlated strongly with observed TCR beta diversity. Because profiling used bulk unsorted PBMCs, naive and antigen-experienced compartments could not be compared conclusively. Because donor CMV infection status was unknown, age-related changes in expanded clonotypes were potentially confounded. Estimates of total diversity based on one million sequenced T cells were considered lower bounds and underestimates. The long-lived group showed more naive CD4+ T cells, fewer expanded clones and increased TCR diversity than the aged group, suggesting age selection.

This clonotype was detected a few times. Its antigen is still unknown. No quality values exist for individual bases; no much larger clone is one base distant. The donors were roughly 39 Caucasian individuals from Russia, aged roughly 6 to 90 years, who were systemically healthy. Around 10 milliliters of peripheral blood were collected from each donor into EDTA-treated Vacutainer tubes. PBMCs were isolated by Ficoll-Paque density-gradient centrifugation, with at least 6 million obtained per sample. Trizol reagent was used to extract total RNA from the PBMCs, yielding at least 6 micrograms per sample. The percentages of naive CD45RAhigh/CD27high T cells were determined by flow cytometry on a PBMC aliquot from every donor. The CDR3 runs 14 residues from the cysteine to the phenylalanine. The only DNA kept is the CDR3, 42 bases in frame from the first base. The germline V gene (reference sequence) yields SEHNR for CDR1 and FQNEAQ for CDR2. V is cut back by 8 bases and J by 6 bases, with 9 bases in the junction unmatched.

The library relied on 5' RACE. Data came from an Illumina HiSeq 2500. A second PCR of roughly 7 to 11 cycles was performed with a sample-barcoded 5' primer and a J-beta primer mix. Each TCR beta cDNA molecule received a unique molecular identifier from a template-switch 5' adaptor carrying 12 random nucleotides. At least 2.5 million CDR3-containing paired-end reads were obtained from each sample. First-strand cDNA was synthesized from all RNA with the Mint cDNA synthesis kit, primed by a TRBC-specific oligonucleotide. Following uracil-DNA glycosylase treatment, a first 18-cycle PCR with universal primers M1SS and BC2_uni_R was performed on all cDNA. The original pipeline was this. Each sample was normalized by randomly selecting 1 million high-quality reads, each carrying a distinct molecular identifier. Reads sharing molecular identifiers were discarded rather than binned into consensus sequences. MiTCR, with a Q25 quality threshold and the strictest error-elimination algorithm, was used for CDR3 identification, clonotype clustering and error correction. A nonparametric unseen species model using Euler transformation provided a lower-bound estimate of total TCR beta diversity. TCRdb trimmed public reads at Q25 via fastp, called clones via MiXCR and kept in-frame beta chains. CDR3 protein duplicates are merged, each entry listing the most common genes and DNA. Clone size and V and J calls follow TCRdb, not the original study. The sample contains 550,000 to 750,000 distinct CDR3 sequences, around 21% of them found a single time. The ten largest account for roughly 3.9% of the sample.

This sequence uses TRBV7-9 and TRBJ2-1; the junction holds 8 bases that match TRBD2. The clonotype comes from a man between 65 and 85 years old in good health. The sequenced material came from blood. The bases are TGTGCCAGCGGGAAACTAGCGGAAGTCAATGAGCAGTTCTTC. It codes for CASGKLAEVNEQFF.